A single sample gave rise to the 24 T cell receptor beta chains below, sequenced in a study of control samples from healthy donors and cancer patients. Profiling relied on immunoSEQ multiplex PCR, and the TCRdb table lists in-frame clones only, not all of them. The sample lists approximately 120,000 clones, 92% seen once, with 0.58% in the top ten. Sequenced material: PBMCs. The receptors come from an older man with head and neck cancer.

The chain couples TRBV9 to TRBJ2-3; 9 nucleotides align to TRBD1. This CDR3 has 16 amino acids. Germline loops: CDR1 SGDLS, CDR2 YYNGEE. Trimming took 3 bases from V and 1 from J; bases not matched to a gene: 6. The CDR3 sequence: CASSGGDRARTDTQYF. The CDR3 DNA sequence: TGTGCCAGCAGCGGGGGGGACAGGGCTCGCACAGATACGCAGTATTTT.

The J gene is TRBJ2-7, the V gene TRBV27, with 10 nucleotides matching TRBD1. Germline V gives CDR1 MNHEY, CDR2 SMNVEV (reference sequence). The trim removed 5 bases at V and 5 bases at J, leaving 9 bases unmatched. The CDR3 totals 15 residues. The CDR3 loop is CASSPSGTGVDEQYF. In DNA form, the CDR3 reads TGTGCCAGCAGTCCCTCGGGGACAGGGGTCGACGAGCAGTACTTC.

This chain uses TRBV6-5 with TRBJ2-2; 11 nucleotides line up with TRBD2. From germline, CDR1 is MNHEY and CDR2 SVGAGI. J lost 8 bases, V lost 6 bases, and 8 bases had no gene match. The CDR3 totals 15 residues. For the CDR3, the DNA is TGTGCCAGCAGCGAGACTAGCGGGAAGGCTGGGGAGCTGTTTTTT. Translating gives CASSETSGKAGELFF.

This chain joins TRBV12-3 or TRBV12-4 and TRBJ2-3; no clear D. This CDR3 region has 11 residues. With 1 base removed from V and 5 bases from J, the gap between germline ends came to 1 base. The CDR3 sequence: CASSLEDTQYF. Here the CDR3 DNA reads TGTGCCAGCAGTTTAGAAGATACGCAGTATTTT.

The chain uses TRBV5-1 and TRBJ2-7; 8 bases match TRBD2. CDR3 length equals 15 residues. Per the germline V gene, CDR1 is SGHRS and CDR2 is YFSETQ. V dropped 1 base and J dropped 2; count of bases not matched to a gene: 5. CDR3 bases: TGCGCCAGCAGCTTGATGCCAGCGGGAGCCTACGAGCAGTACTTC. Protein sequence: CASSLMPAGAYEQYF.

The chain links TRBV6-6 to TRBJ2-2, with TRBD2 matching over 7 bases. This CDR3 spans 16 amino acids. The junction had 11 bases not matched to a gene; V was cut back by 4 bases and J by 6 bases. Germline-derived CDR1 and CDR2 are MNHNY and SVGAGI (reference sequence). This chain's CDR3 is CASSSQAGPSPGELFF. The DNA of the CDR3 is TGTGCCAGCAGTTCCCAAGCGGGACCGAGCCCCGGGGAGCTGTTTTTT.

The chain is built from TRBV12-3 or TRBV12-4 and TRBJ2-5, with D unresolved. The CDR3 has 11 residues. V gave up 3 bases and J gave up 4 bases, with 3 bases separating them. This chain's CDR3 is CASSFLETQYF. In DNA, the CDR3 is TGTGCCAGCAGTTTTTTAGAGACCCAGTACTTC.

This clone is a singleton in its sample. V gene TRBV11-3 combines with J gene TRBJ2-1, with D possibly being TRBD2 (5 bases). The CDR3 consists of 16 residues. V lost 5 bases to trimming and J lost 0 bases, with 14 bases between them. Germline assignment: CDR1 SGHNT and CDR2 YENEEA. The CDR3 reads CASSPRLASSYNEQFF. CDR3 bases: TGTGCCAGCAGCCCCCGGCTAGCCAGCTCCTACAATGAGCAGTTCTTC.

About this clone: One end of the junction is discordant with germline, which a read error may explain. The CDR3 region has the DNA TGTGCCAGCAGCTTGTGGGCGGCAAACACCGGGGAGCCGTTTTTT. Protein: CASSLWAANTGEPFF. The chain employs TRBV5-4 and TRBJ2-2; tentatively, D is TRBD2 (5 bases). The germline CDR1 and CDR2 sequences are SGHNT and YYREEE (reference sequence). There are 15 residues in the CDR3.

The chain links TRBV30 to TRBJ2-3; D unclear. The V gene's germline CDR1 is GTSNPN and CDR2 SVGIG (reference sequence). The CDR3 loop spans 14 amino acids. Trimming removed 3 bases at V and 4 bases at J, with 14 bases between. CDR3 nucleotides: TGTGCCTGGAGGAAGATAAGGGTTGCAGATACGCAGTATTTT. Its translation: CAWRKIRVADTQYF. The full variable domain, in which reference TRBV30 and TRBJ2-3 provide the parts outside the CDR3, is SQTIHQWPATLVQPVGSPLSLECTVEGTSNPNLYWYRQAAGRGLQLLFYSVGIGQISSEVPQNLSASRPQDRQFILSSKKLLLSDSGFYLCAWRKIRVADTQYFGPGTRLTVL.

The V and J genes are TRBV29-1 and TRBJ2-7, with 8 nucleotides matching TRBD1. Per germline, CDR1 SQVTM and CDR2 ANQGSEA. The CDR3 length is 13 residues. J gave up 4 bases and V 0 bases, and 2 bases lay outside the gene matches. CDR3 coding DNA: TGCAGCGTTGAAGAGGGGACAGGTTACGAGCAGTACTTC. It specifies CSVEEGTGYEQYF.

In regard to this clone: Other DNA sequences from this sample encode an identical CDR3 as well. This sequence joins TRBV20-1 and TRBJ2-7, with no clear D. The CDR3 loop spans 11 amino acids. V gave up 6 bases and J gave up 0 bases, with 6 bases separating them. CDR1 and CDR2 from the germline V gene are DFQATT and SNEGSKA (reference sequence). The CDR3 sequence: CSAQVSYEQYF. In DNA, the CDR3 is TGCAGTGCCCAGGTCTCCTACGAGCAGTACTTC.

The chain couples TRBV3-1 (or the pseudogene TRBV3-2) to TRBJ1-1; D unclear. Germline V gene lookup returns CDR1 LGHDT and CDR2 YNNKEL (reference sequence). V was pared by 1 base and J by 3 bases, with 12 bases between. This CDR3 comprises 15 residues. The CDR3 coding sequence is TGTGCCAGCAGCCAAGTGAAGGGCGGGTACACTGAAGCTTTCTTT. This codes for CASSQVKGGYTEAFF.

This chain connects TRBV28 to TRBJ1-3; D perhaps matches TRBD1 (5 bases). Trimming took off 4 bases at V and 4 bases at J, with 14 bases between the two ends. This CDR3 is built from 15 residues. Germline values: CDR1 MDHEN, CDR2 SYDVKM. The CDR3 region is CASSSLQVGGNTIYF. In DNA form, the CDR3 reads TGTGCCAGCAGTTCATTACAGGTGGGGGGAAACACCATATATTTT.

The chain couples TRBV5-8 to TRBJ1-1; D gene unclear. The length of the CDR3 is 15 residues. V was shortened by 1 base and J by 3 bases, with 13 bases between the two germline ends. CDR1 is SGHTS, CDR2 YDEGEE, per germline. CDR3 in DNA: TGTGCCAGCAGCTTGTATGGCCTTGGGGACACTGAAGCTTTCTTT. It encodes CASSLYGLGDTEAFF.

The genes are TRBV7-2 and TRBJ2-7, with 9 bases lining up with TRBD2. The CDR3 totals 13 residues. Looked up from germline, CDR1 is SGHTA and CDR2 is FQGNSA. The V and J ends lost 1 base and 7 bases, in that order; junction bases with no gene match: 2. The CDR3 bases are TGTGCCAGCAGCTTAGGCGGACTAGCGGAGCAGTACTTC. It yields the protein CASSLGGLAEQYF.

This clone was detected a few times. The V gene is TRBV7-9, the J gene TRBJ1-2; 7 nucleotides match TRBD1. The germline gives CDR1 SEHNR, CDR2 FQNEAQ (reference sequence). V was pared by 4 bases and J by 4 bases, with 9 bases of the junction left unmatched. The CDR3 runs to 15 residues. This CDR3 reads CASSSDRDFGYGYTF. In nucleotides, the CDR3 is TGTGCCAGCAGCTCTGACAGGGACTTTGGCTATGGCTACACCTTC.

This rearrangement joins TRBV19 to TRBJ2-1; 7 bases match TRBD2. This CDR3 is 16 amino acids long. Germline CDR1 reads LNHDA; CDR2 reads SQIVND (reference sequence). J lost 0 bases, V lost 8 bases, and 10 bases had no gene match. DNA of the CDR3: TGTGCCAGTTCGCTTAGCGGGCCCAGCTCCTACAATGAGCAGTTCTTC. This codes for CASSLSGPSSYNEQFF. The whole variable domain, remainder taken from reference TRBV19 and TRBJ2-1, is DGGITQSPKYLFRKEGQNVTLSCEQNLNHDAMYWYRQDPGQGLRLIYYSQIVNDFQKGDIAEGYSVSREKKESFPLTVTSAQKNPTAFYLCASSLSGPSSYNEQFFGPGTRLTVL.

The rearrangement joins TRBV4-2 to TRBJ2-2, with D perhaps matching TRBD2 (7 bases). The CDR3 length is 18 residues. The germline V gene has CDR1 LGHNA and CDR2 YNFKEQ. Trimming cost V 0 bases and J 2 bases, with 16 bases left between them. CDR3 DNA: TGTGCCAGCAGCCAAGACCCCTGGGGGGGCCACAACACCGGGGAGCTGTTTTTT. Translation: CASSQDPWGGHNTGELFF.

This clone was counted once. The rearrangement links TRBV19 to TRBJ1-5, with TRBD1 as a possible D gene (5 bases). Germline CDR1 reads LNHDA; CDR2 reads SQIVND (reference sequence). Deletions cut 3 bases from V and 1 base from J, with 13 bases between. This CDR3 is built from 16 residues. In DNA, the CDR3 is TGTGCCAGTAGTATTTCGGCCAGGGCAAGCAATCAGCCCCAGCATTTT. It translates to CASSISARASNQPQHF.

This chain uses TRBV2 with TRBJ2-7; 10 bases map to TRBD2. With V trimmed by 6 bases and J by 6 bases, 8 bases remained unmatched. Germline values: CDR1 SNHLY, CDR2 FYNNEI. The CDR3 contains 14 residues. CDR3 in amino acids: CASSYSSGGSEQYF. CDR3 nucleotide sequence: TGTGCCAGCAGCTACTCTAGCGGGGGTTCCGAGCAGTACTTC.

This chain links TRBV16 with TRBJ1-2; D call uncertain. This CDR3 spans 14 amino acids. The ends were cut back, 0 bases at V and 4 bases at J, with 9 bases in the middle. Germline V gene data show CDR1 as KGHSY and CDR2 as FQNENV. CDR3 region: CASSQSRQVYGYTF. CDR3 nucleotides: TGTGCCAGCAGCCAATCGCGGCAGGTCTATGGCTACACCTTC.

The chain combines TRBV27 with TRBJ1-2; no clear D. The germline gives CDR1 MNHEY, CDR2 SMNVEV (reference sequence). V was cut by 3 bases and J by 0 bases, with 11 bases left in between. This CDR3 contains 15 residues. CDR3 amino acids: CASSFRPLANYGYTF. The CDR3 nucleotides read TGTGCCAGCAGTTTTCGTCCCCTAGCTAACTATGGCTACACCTTC.

The chain carries TRBV2 and TRBJ2-3; D uncertain. V shed 5 bases and J shed 2 bases, with 23 bases lying between them. The CDR3 is 18 amino acids. Per the germline V gene, CDR1 is SNHLY and CDR2 is FYNNEI. In nucleotides, the CDR3 is TGTGCCAGCAGTAGAATATTAAGTATGACTGTTCACACAGATACGCAGTATTTT. As protein: CASSRILSMTVHTDTQYF.